Listed below are T cell receptor beta chains from one sample, sequenced in a study of regulatory T cells. Sequencing used immunoSEQ multiplex PCR; TCRdb keeps in-frame clones, though not all of them. The sample includes some 6,100 clones, 80% to 90% of them seen just once. The material sequenced was CD4+ Tregs sorted from blood. The receptors here all came from a person between 18 and 35 years old with CD3G deficiency. Each CDR3 is given without its conserved first and last residue. Fields, in order: clone size, V gene, CDR3 protein. For some rows the clone size is stated as once, few or many, or as a class when expanded; others skip it.

abundance: few; v_gene: TRBV5-1; CDR3aa: ASQKGVSTEAF
abundance: .; v_gene: TRBV11-2; CDR3aa: ASSLTGDQPQH
abundance: .; v_gene: TRBV28; CDR3aa: ASSSGGAGYGYT
abundance: few; v_gene: TRBV5-1; CDR3aa: ASSHRSGGVGEQF
abundance: .; v_gene: TRBV6-1; CDR3aa: ASKGTGLSNQPQH
abundance: .; v_gene: TRBV28; CDR3aa: ASSFQGPQPQH
abundance: .; v_gene: TRBV18; CDR3aa: ASSLLGGAGTQY
abundance: .; v_gene: TRBV19; CDR3aa: ASSAAHSAQPQH
abundance: few; v_gene: TRBV5-1; CDR3aa: ASSLLAGGTYNEQF
abundance: .; v_gene: TRBV6-1; CDR3aa: ASGRSGSSYEQY
abundance: .; v_gene: TRBV19; CDR3aa: ASSIVGRNEQF
abundance: .; v_gene: TRBV7-9; CDR3aa: ASMAADTNTQY
abundance: .; v_gene: TRBV27; CDR3aa: ASRGQANTEAF
abundance: .; v_gene: TRBV28; CDR3aa: ASSTGGIAYNEQF
abundance: .; v_gene: TRBV10-3; CDR3aa: AISSQGGTTEAF
abundance: .; v_gene: TRBV7-9; CDR3aa: ASSLATGVGETQY
abundance: .; v_gene: TRBV19; CDR3aa: ASSIRAGNQPQH
abundance: .; v_gene: TRBV30; CDR3aa: AGRWTSSQETQY
abundance: once; v_gene: TRBV5-1; CDR3aa: ASSLARGLGSTGELF
abundance: .; v_gene: TRBV11-1; CDR3aa: ASKLSGGNEQF